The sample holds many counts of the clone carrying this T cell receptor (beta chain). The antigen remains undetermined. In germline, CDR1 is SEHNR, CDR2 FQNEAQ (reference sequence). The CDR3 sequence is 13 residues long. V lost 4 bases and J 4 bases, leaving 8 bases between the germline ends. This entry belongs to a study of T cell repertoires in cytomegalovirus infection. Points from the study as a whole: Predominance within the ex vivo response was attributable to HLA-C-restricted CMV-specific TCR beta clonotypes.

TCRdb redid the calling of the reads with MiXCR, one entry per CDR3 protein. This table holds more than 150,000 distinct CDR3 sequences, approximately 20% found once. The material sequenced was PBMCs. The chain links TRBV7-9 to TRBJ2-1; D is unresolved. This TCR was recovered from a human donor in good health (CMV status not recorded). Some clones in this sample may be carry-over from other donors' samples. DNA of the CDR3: TGTGCCAGCAGCTACCCAGGTTACAATGAGCAGTTCTTC. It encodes CASSYPGYNEQFF.